This T cell receptor (beta chain) was recorded in a study of cytomegalovirus exposure and HLA in healthy donors. The V gene's germline CDR1 is SNHLY and CDR2 FYNNEI. The trim removed 4 bases at V and 2 bases at J, leaving 12 bases unmatched. This CDR3 has 19 amino acids. Using immunoSEQ multiplex PCR, the repertoire was profiled, and TCRdb retains in-frame clones only, with some absent. This table has roughly 150,000 clones, roughly nine tenths appearing once. Sequencing was carried out using PBMCs. This chain links TRBV2 with TRBJ2-6; 9 nucleotides agree with TRBD1. This clonotype was sampled from a woman aged 18-29 years in good health and CMV-seropositive. The CDR3 sequence: CASSVDRDRERAGANVLTF. The CDR3 coding sequence is TGTGCCAGCAGTGTAGACCGGGACAGGGAGCGGGCTGGGGCCAACGTCCTGACTTTC.